One sample yielded the 16 T cell receptor beta chains listed below, sequenced in a study of T cells in Graves' hyperthyroidism and ophthalmopathy. Amplified TCR beta CDR3 regions came from RNA transcripts. HTBI primers were used for first-round RT-PCR of the TCR CDR3. TCRdb re-called the multiplex PCR reads through MiXCR, storing one row per CDR3 protein. The table has under 700,000 distinct CDR3 sequences, over 15% seen once; the top ten hold 18%. The specimen sequenced was blood. The receptors stem from a woman under 30 with Graves' hyperthyroidism.

The chain couples TRBV3-1 to TRBJ2-5, with D unclear. Trimming removed 2 bases at V and 6 bases at J, with 4 bases between. Germline V gene lookup returns CDR1 LGHDT and CDR2 YNNKEL (reference sequence). The CDR3 is 11 amino acids. The CDR3 protein is CASSQYQTQYF. The CDR3 DNA follows: TGTGCCAGCAGCCAATATCAGACCCAGTACTTC.

The V and J genes are TRBV20-1 and TRBJ2-7, with D maybe TRBD1 (5 bases). Trimming removed 0 bases from V and 2 bases from J, with 14 bases in between. The CDR3 contains 15 residues. CDR1 is DFQATT and CDR2 is SNEGSKA in the germline V gene (reference sequence). The CDR3 reads CSARDRRTSPYEQYF. The CDR3 region has the DNA TGCAGTGCTAGAGATAGAAGGACATCCCCCTACGAGCAGTACTTC.

About this clonotype: This may stem from a read error, because a much larger clone lies one nucleotide away. The chain has TRBV7-8 and TRBJ2-5; D perhaps matches TRBD2 (5 bases). Germline loops: CDR1 SGHVS, CDR2 FQNEAQ. The CDR3 extends over 16 amino acids. This chain's CDR3 is CASSLLSVGLQETPYF. The CDR3 nucleotides read TGTGCCAGCAGCTTATTATCCGTTGGACTTCAAGAGACCCCGTACTTC.

This clonotype was found many times. This rearrangement joins TRBV28 to TRBJ2-7, with 7 positions matching TRBD2. CDR3 size: 15 residues. Germline values: CDR1 MDHEN, CDR2 SYDVKM. V trimming: 5 bases; J trimming: 3 bases; junction bases outside the gene matches: 10. CDR3 amino acids: CASSGLTAGDYEQYF. In DNA, the CDR3 is TGTGCCAGCAGTGGACTTACCGCGGGGGACTACGAGCAGTACTTC.

This clonotype was observed a few times. V and J are TRBV25-1 and TRBJ2-3; tentative D call: TRBD1 (6 bases). The CDR3 length is 19 residues. Germline CDR1 is MGHDK and CDR2 is SYGVNS. The V end lost 0 bases, the J end lost 1 base, and 20 bases lay between the germline ends. The DNA for the CDR3 is TGTGCCAGCAGTGAATATTCGGGGCGGACAGACAAAGGCACAGATACGCAGTATTTT. It yields the protein CASSEYSGRTDKGTDTQYF.

In its sample, this clonotype was seen many times. This sequence joins TRBV12-3 or TRBV12-4 and TRBJ1-5; D remains unclear. The V and J ends lost 3 bases and 4 bases respectively, with 7 bases between them. The CDR3 has 13 residues. In nucleotides, the CDR3 is TGTGCCAGCAGTTTCAGACCTAATCAGCCCCAGCATTTT. This sequence encodes CASSFRPNQPQHF.

This clonotype was recorded many times. This sequence joins TRBV10-3 and TRBJ2-5; D ambiguous. Trimming took off 0 bases at V and 2 bases at J, with 7 bases between the two ends. The CDR3 has 14 residues. CDR1 and CDR2 (germline): ENHRY, SYGVKD. The chain's CDR3 is CAISESSSQETQYF. In DNA, the CDR3 is TGTGCCATCAGTGAGTCTTCGAGTCAAGAGACCCAGTACTTC.

There are many counts of this clonotype. V usage is TRBV6-4 and J usage is TRBJ2-2; D call uncertain. The CDR3 is 13 amino acids. The V end was cut by 4 bases, the J end by 1 base, with 4 bases between. The germline gives CDR1 MRHNA, CDR2 SNTAGT. CDR3 DNA sequence: TGTGCCAGCAGTGCAGGGAACACCGGGGAGCTGTTTTTT. Encoded protein: CASSAGNTGELFF.

This clonotype was seen many times. For the CDR3, the DNA is TGCAGTGTAGAAAGCGGGGGGGGCGCGACAGATACGCAGTATTTT. This sequence encodes CSVESGGGATDTQYF. V gene TRBV20-1 combines with J gene TRBJ2-3; 10 nucleotides align to TRBD2. Per the germline V gene, CDR1 is DFQATT and CDR2 is SNEGSKA (reference sequence). Germline trimming cut 7 bases from V and 3 bases from J; bases unmatched to any gene: 10. This CDR3 contains 15 residues.

In its sample, this clonotype was seen many times. The chain is built from TRBV27 and TRBJ1-2; possible D gene TRBD1, 5 bases. Germline V gene data show CDR1 as MNHEY and CDR2 as SMNVEV (reference sequence). This CDR3 spans 14 amino acids. V gave up 5 bases and J gave up 2 bases, with 12 bases separating them. For the CDR3, the DNA is TGTGCCAGCAGTCCCCGGACACAAAACTATGGCTACACCTTC. This gives the protein CASSPRTQNYGYTF.

This clonotype has ten or more counts. The chain has TRBV2 and TRBJ1-1; 7 bases are shared with TRBD1. Germline assignment: CDR1 SNHLY and CDR2 FYNNEI. J gave up 7 bases and V 5 bases, and 10 bases lay outside the gene matches. The CDR3 is 14 amino acids. The CDR3 is CASSRDSPNGEAFF. Written as DNA, the CDR3 is TGTGCCAGCAGTCGGGACAGCCCTAACGGTGAAGCTTTCTTT.

This chain links TRBV6-1 with TRBJ1-2; 10 positions agree with TRBD1. The CDR3 has 15 residues. The germline gives CDR1 MNHNS, CDR2 SASEGT. V lost 6 bases to trimming and J lost 4 bases; unmatched junction nucleotides: 8. The CDR3 here is CASSRTGGGGYGYTF. CDR3 in DNA: TGTGCCAGCAGCCGGACAGGGGGGGGGGGCTATGGCTACACCTTC.

To note about this clonotype: A much larger clone lies a single base off, so this may be a read error. The chain is built from TRBV4-3 and TRBJ2-5, with 7 bases identical to TRBD1. This CDR3 comprises 16 residues. CDR1 LGHNA and CDR2 YSLEER come from the germline V gene. CDR3 DNA: TGCGCCCGCAGCCAAGATACCGGGACAGTCCAAGAGACCCAGTACTTC. Protein sequence: CARSQDTGTVQETQYF.

This clonotype showed up just a few times. The rearrangement joins TRBV19 to TRBJ2-7; maybe TRBD2 (7 bases). This CDR3 spans 15 amino acids. Trimming took 6 bases from V and 0 from J, leaving 15 bases between them. CDR1 is LNHDA and CDR2 is SQIVND in the germline V gene (reference sequence). The CDR3 spells CASSAGAGVSYEQYF. CDR3 sequence (DNA): TGTGCCAGTAGCGCGGGGGCAGGAGTCTCCTACGAGCAGTACTTC.

This clonotype showed up many times. V usage is TRBV2 and J usage is TRBJ2-2; no reliable D call. Germline V CDR1 and CDR2: SNHLY, FYNNEI. With 6 bases removed from V and 7 bases from J, the gap between germline ends came to 12 bases. The CDR3 covers 13 residues. The CDR3 bases are TGTGCCAGCAGAGGAAGGTGGGACGGGGAGCTGTTTTTT. Its translation: CASRGRWDGELFF.

The sample holds many counts of this clonotype. The chain links TRBV12-3 or TRBV12-4 to TRBJ1-2; D possibly corresponds to TRBD1 (6 bases). The CDR3 has 17 residues. The V gene lost 5 bases and the J gene lost 5 bases, with 24 bases spanning the gap. CDR3 in DNA: TGTGCCAGCAGTCGAAACCCCCGGGGGCTCGTCCTATATGGCTACACCTTC. Its protein is CASSRNPRGLVLYGYTF.